A selection of T cell receptor beta chains follows, all from one sample in a study of cytomegalovirus exposure and HLA in healthy donors. The protocol was immunoSEQ multiplex PCR, while the TCRdb copy is restricted to in-frame clones and leaves out a portion. The sample lists about 180,000 clones; roughly 79% were seen once. The specimen sequenced was PBMCs. Receptors were obtained from a woman aged 18-29 years in good health and CMV-seropositive. Each CDR3 is given with its conserved first and last residue.

j_call cdr3_length v_call cdr3_aa
TRBJ2-7 12 TRBV28 CASSFLEYEQYF
TRBJ2-3 14 TRBV30 CAWRGGFSTDTQYF
TRBJ2-5 15 TRBV2 CASRTSGDPQETQYF
TRBJ1-2 13 TRBV28 CASRQGGNYGYTF
TRBJ1-5 14 TRBV28 CASRAADSNQPQHF
TRBJ2-5 16 TRBV9 CASSGGLAGGPQTQYF
TRBJ2-1 15 TRBV14 CASSQAVGSGGAQFF
TRBJ1-5 15 TRBV30 CAWSGGSPSNQPQHF
TRBJ2-3 18 TRBV5-1 CASSLGISSEGGTDTQYF
TRBJ2-5 17 TRBV5-6 CASSLLRRAGMEETQYF
TRBJ1-2 13 TRBV7-9 CASSRGTGDGYTF
TRBJ1-6 15 TRBV11-2 CASSYRQGLRSPLHF
TRBJ2-2 15 TRBV6-1 CASRRVVKNTGELFF
TRBJ1-2 13 TRBV11-2 CASSLGGNYGYTF
TRBJ2-1 14 TRBV9 CASSRGGWINEQFF